One and the same sample provided the 26 T cell receptor beta chains below, sequenced in a study of blood T cell repertoires in COVID-19 (dated by TCRdb to 2020 to 2021). Receptors were amplified or captured by the immunoSEQ multiplex PCR assay. The table was pulled from immuneACCESS by TCRdb, which kept in-frame rearrangements only. Such tables lose some clones; where checked, under half of the loss comes from unresolved V genes, and the rest has no known cause. Present in this sample are about 42,000 clones, 76% of which were seen just once. 25% to 35% of the sample goes to the ten largest clones. Material: peripheral blood. The source is a man older than 75 with acute or convalescent COVID-19.

This chain links TRBV2 with TRBJ2-1, with TRBD2 matching over 9 bases. J was trimmed by 1 base and V by 3 bases; bases with no gene match: 1. Germline V gene data show CDR1 as SNHLY and CDR2 as FYNNEI. This CDR3 is 15 amino acids long. The CDR3 sequence is CASSDSGGSYNEQFF. The DNA of the CDR3 is TGTGCCAGCAGTGACAGCGGGGGGTCCTACAATGAGCAGTTCTTC. The full variable domain, its missing parts supplied by reference TRBV2 and TRBJ2-1, is EPEVTQTPSHQVTQMGQEVILRCVPISNHLYFYWYRQILGQKVEFLVSFYNNEISEKSEIFDDQFSVERPDGSNFTLKIRSTKLEDSAMYFCASSDSGGSYNEQFFGPGTRLTVL.

The rearrangement uses TRBV9 and TRBJ1-2; 7 nucleotides agree with TRBD1. Germline trimming cut 0 bases from V and 0 bases from J; bases unmatched to any gene: 2. Germline loops: CDR1 SGDLS, CDR2 YYNGEE. The CDR3 length is 15 residues. The CDR3: CASSVGGQTNYGYTF. For the CDR3, the DNA is TGTGCCAGCAGCGTAGGGGGACAGACTAACTATGGCTACACCTTC. The complete variable domain, with remaining parts taken from reference TRBV9 and TRBJ1-2, reads DSGVTQTPKHLITATGQRVTLRCSPRSGDLSVYWYQQSLDQGLQFLIQYYNGEERAKGNILERFSAQQFPDLHSELNLSSLELGDSALYFCASSVGGQTNYGYTFGSGTRLTVV.

The V gene is TRBV28, the J gene TRBJ1-2; D possibly corresponds to TRBD1 (6 bases). CDR1 MDHEN and CDR2 SYDVKM come from the germline V gene. This CDR3 is 14 amino acids long. V gave up 3 bases and J gave up 4 bases, with 12 bases separating them. The CDR3 bases are TGTGCCAGCAGTTTCAGGGGAAGGGGCTATGGCTACACCTTC. It codes for CASSFRGRGYGYTF.

The J gene is TRBJ1-6, the V gene TRBV14, with 9 bases matching TRBD1. Germline V CDR1 and CDR2: SGHDN, FVKESK. The CDR3 runs to 15 residues. V lost 3 bases, J lost 10 bases, and 7 bases stayed unmatched. Here the CDR3 reads CASSHQTGGGSPLHF. Here the CDR3 DNA reads TGTGCCAGCAGCCATCAGACAGGGGGAGGGTCACCCCTCCACTTT.

The V gene is TRBV9, the J gene TRBJ1-2; maybe TRBD1 (5 bases). The CDR3 is made up of 14 amino acids. V was clipped by 2 bases and J by 11 bases, with 19 bases between them. The germline CDR1 and CDR2 sequences are SGDLS and YYNGEE. Here the CDR3 reads CASSVPGGLAGYTF. The CDR3 nucleotides are TGTGCCAGCAGCGTCCCGGGGGGGTTAGCTGGGTACACCTTC.

This sequence joins TRBV28 and TRBJ2-7; perhaps TRBD1 as D (6 bases). In germline, CDR1 is MDHEN, CDR2 SYDVKM. V was shortened by 4 bases and J by 3 bases, with 16 bases between the two germline ends. This CDR3 comprises 15 residues. CDR3 amino acids: CASSSPGASGYEQYF. The CDR3 nucleotides read TGTGCCAGCAGTTCCCCAGGGGCGAGTGGCTACGAGCAGTACTTC.

The chain employs TRBV11-3 and TRBJ2-7; 9 bases match TRBD1. Germline V gives CDR1 SGHNT, CDR2 YENEEA. The CDR3 has 14 amino acids. The ends lost 5 bases at V and 7 bases at J; junction bases unmatched: 9. CDR3 sequence reads: CASSRTGTGLEQYF. The CDR3, as DNA: TGTGCCAGCAGCCGAACCGGGACAGGGCTTGAGCAGTACTTC.

The chain couples TRBV7-8 to TRBJ2-3; TRBD1 agrees at 11 bases. This CDR3 has 16 residues. The ends lost 5 bases at V and 4 bases at J; junction bases unmatched: 8. Germline V CDR1 and CDR2: SGHVS, FQNEAQ. The CDR3 reads CASSLRTGGDSDTQYF. The CDR3 nucleotides read TGTGCCAGCAGCCTAAGGACAGGGGGCGATTCAGATACGCAGTATTTT.

This rearrangement joins TRBV19 to TRBJ2-1, with 11 bases aligning to TRBD2. V dropped 5 bases and J dropped 0; count of bases not matched to a gene: 6. Germline V gene lookup returns CDR1 LNHDA and CDR2 SQIVND (reference sequence). The CDR3 totals 17 residues. The CDR3 sequence: CASSVTSGSYSYNEQFF. In nucleotides, the CDR3 is TGTGCCAGTAGTGTAACTAGCGGGAGTTACTCCTACAATGAGCAGTTCTTC. Complete variable domain (other parts from reference TRBV19 and TRBJ2-1): DGGITQSPKYLFRKEGQNVTLSCEQNLNHDAMYWYRQDPGQGLRLIYYSQIVNDFQKGDIAEGYSVSREKKESFPLTVTSAQKNPTAFYLCASSVTSGSYSYNEQFFGPGTRLTVL.

The rearrangement joins TRBV6-1 to TRBJ2-1; TRBD2 matches 10 bases. The CDR3 runs 16 residues. Germline V lookup: CDR1 MNHNS, CDR2 SASEGT. V shed 3 bases and J 9 bases; nucleotides not matched to a gene: 11. DNA of the CDR3: TGTGCCAGCAGTGATGAAACTAGCGGGAATTGGGGTGAGCAGTTCTTC. It is translated as CASSDETSGNWGEQFF.

This chain connects TRBV30 to TRBJ1-2; D remains ambiguous. Germline lookup yields CDR1 GTSNPN and CDR2 SVGIG (reference sequence). Trimming cost V 3 bases and J 8 bases, with 13 bases left between them. This CDR3 contains 12 residues. Written as DNA, the CDR3 is TGTGCCTGGAGGGGAGCAGTTCCAGGCTACACCTTC. It codes for CAWRGAVPGYTF. The variable domain in full, completed from reference TRBV30 and TRBJ1-2, reads SQTIHQWPATLVQPVGSPLSLECTVEGTSNPNLYWYRQAAGRGLQLLFYSVGIGQISSEVPQNLSASRPQDRQFILSSKKLLLSDSGFYLCAWRGAVPGYTFGSGTRLTVV.

This clone was observed once. The V and J genes are TRBV3-1 (or the pseudogene TRBV3-2) and TRBJ2-7, with a possible D match to TRBD2 (5 bases). The CDR3 sequence is 15 residues long. V shed 4 bases and J shed 0 bases, with 13 bases lying between them. Germline CDR1 LGHDT, CDR2 YNNKEL (reference sequence). The CDR3 is CASSPLATLSYEQYF. The CDR3 DNA reads TGTGCCAGCAGCCCGTTAGCGACCCTCTCCTACGAGCAGTACTTC.

The rearrangement joins TRBV3-1 (or the pseudogene TRBV3-2) to TRBJ2-5; 7 bases line up with TRBD1. The length of the CDR3 is 16 residues. CDR1 and CDR2 from the germline V gene are LGHDT and YNNKEL (reference sequence). V trimming: 4 bases; J trimming: 4 bases; junction bases outside the gene matches: 12. CDR3 nucleotide sequence: TGTGCCAGCAGCCTTCCAAGGACAGGCGGTCGAGAGACCCAGTACTTC. It yields the protein CASSLPRTGGRETQYF.

V usage is TRBV5-1 and J usage is TRBJ2-5, with 7 bases identical to TRBD2. The germline V gene encodes CDR1 SGHRS and CDR2 YFSETQ. V was clipped by 5 bases and J by 1 base; unmatched bases: 5. The CDR3 runs to 14 residues. CDR3 in amino acids: CASSPSGRQETQYF. Here the CDR3 DNA reads TGCGCCAGCAGTCCTAGCGGACGCCAAGAGACCCAGTACTTC.

The chain links TRBV2 to TRBJ2-5; 7 bases are shared with TRBD2. J lost 7 bases, V lost 2 bases, and 10 bases had no gene match. This CDR3 spans 15 amino acids. Germline V gives CDR1 SNHLY, CDR2 FYNNEI. The CDR3 nucleotides read TGTGCCAGCAGTGAATGGTTCGCCGGGGAGGGGACCCAGTACTTC. Protein: CASSEWFAGEGTQYF.

The chain links TRBV7-9 to TRBJ2-3; TRBD2 aligns across 11 bases. With 6 bases clipped from V and 5 bases from J, the junction kept 10 bases outside the gene matches. The CDR3 is 16 residues long. Looked up from germline, CDR1 is SEHNR and CDR2 is FQNEAQ (reference sequence). The DNA for the CDR3 is TGTGCCAGCAGGATAGCGGGGGGGCCATCGCAAGATACGCAGTATTTT. It specifies CASRIAGGPSQDTQYF.

The CDR3 loop reads CAGEGWASGGIRQETQYF. The DNA of the CDR3 is TGTGCCGGGGAGGGCTGGGCTAGCGGGGGGATTCGGCAAGAGACCCAGTACTTC. This chain uses TRBV2 with TRBJ2-5; TRBD2 aligns across 11 bases. CDR1 and CDR2 from the germline V gene are SNHLY and FYNNEI. The V segment lost 11 bases and the J segment 2 bases; nucleotides outside the gene matches: 19. This CDR3 has 18 amino acids.

The rearrangement joins TRBV27 to TRBJ2-7, with a weak D call TRBD1 (5 bases). Germline loops: CDR1 MNHEY, CDR2 SMNVEV (reference sequence). V lost 4 bases, J lost 2 bases, and 12 bases lay in between. CDR3 size: 14 residues. The CDR3 DNA follows: TGTGCCAGCAGTTCACTTTTACAGGCCTACGAGCAGTACTTC. This translates into CASSSLLQAYEQYF.

The rearrangement joins TRBV30 to TRBJ2-7; D call uncertain. The V end was cut by 6 bases, the J end by 3 bases, with 6 bases between. Germline loops: CDR1 GTSNPN, CDR2 SVGIG (reference sequence). CDR3 length: 10 residues. DNA for the CDR3: TGTGCCTGTGGCAACTACGAGCAGTACTTC. Protein: CACGNYEQYF.

This clone was seen a handful of times. The CDR3 protein is CASSPLGVGGYTF. The CDR3 nucleotides read TGTGCCAGCTCACCACTAGGGGTAGGCGGCTACACCTTC. V gene TRBV18 combines with J gene TRBJ1-2; a possible D gene is TRBD1 (5 bases). Per the germline V gene, CDR1 is KGHSH and CDR2 is LQKENI. Trimming cost V 1 base and J 8 bases, with 11 bases left between them. This CDR3 region has 13 residues.

This chain joins TRBV3-1 (or the pseudogene TRBV3-2) and TRBJ2-7; tentative D call: TRBD2 (5 bases). This CDR3 is 15 amino acids long. CDR1 and CDR2 (germline): LGHDT, YNNKEL (reference sequence). The V end lost 4 bases, the J end lost 5 bases, and 18 bases lay between the germline ends. In nucleotides, the CDR3 is TGTGCCAGCAGCCCGGAGGCATCTCGGCTCCACGAGCAGTACTTC. It encodes CASSPEASRLHEQYF.

The gene calls are TRBV13 and TRBJ1-6; D ambiguous. The V and J ends lost 0 bases and 4 bases respectively, with 13 bases between them. This CDR3 comprises 17 residues. In germline, CDR1 is PRHDT, CDR2 FYEKMQ (reference sequence). In DNA, the CDR3 is TGTGCCAGCAGCTTAGGGGGTATAGGACTGTATAATTCACCCCTCCACTTT. Protein product: CASSLGGIGLYNSPLHF.

The chain couples TRBV19 to TRBJ1-5; 7 bases line up with TRBD1. The ends lost 5 bases at V and 11 bases at J; junction bases unmatched: 9. Germline-derived CDR1 and CDR2 are LNHDA and SQIVND (reference sequence). This CDR3 is built from 13 residues. The CDR3 DNA is TGTGCCAGTAGTGACAGGGCGGTGGAGGCCCAGCATTTT. This sequence encodes CASSDRAVEAQHF.

V gene TRBV6-5 combines with J gene TRBJ1-1, with no clear D. CDR1 and CDR2 from the germline V gene are MNHEY and SVGAGI. The CDR3 runs to 13 residues. V gave up 3 bases and J gave up 1 base, with 6 bases separating them. The CDR3 DNA is TGTGCCAGCAGTTATACAGCGAACACTGAAGCTTTCTTT. Protein: CASSYTANTEAFF.

This chain links TRBV6-5 with TRBJ1-5; D might be TRBD1 (5 bases). Trimming cost V 0 bases and J 4 bases, with 10 bases left between them. This CDR3 is 15 amino acids long. Germline V lookup: CDR1 MNHEY, CDR2 SVGAGI. CDR3 region: CASSYSAGLNQPQHF. In DNA form, the CDR3 reads TGTGCCAGCAGTTACTCGGCAGGGCTAAATCAGCCCCAGCATTTT.

J is TRBJ2-2 and V is TRBV7-2; 10 nucleotides agree with TRBD2. V trimming: 1 base; J trimming: 11 bases; junction bases outside the gene matches: 4. The CDR3 covers 14 residues. The germline CDR1 and CDR2 sequences are SGHTA and FQGNSA. The CDR3 bases are TGTGCCAGCAGCTTAGTTGGGACTAGCGCAGAGCTGTTTTTT. This encodes CASSLVGTSAELFF.